Below are 30 T cell receptor beta chains sequenced from a single sample in a study of kidney transplant recipient with SARS-CoV-2 infection. TCRdb itself ran the reads through MiXCR, one entry per CDR3 protein. The sample yields fewer than 250,000 distinct CDR3 sequences, 29% seen once. The source material was a blood sample, sampled at baseline and between days 110 and 120 from a kidney transplant recipient. Receptor source: a young adult male patient who had COVID-19 and was a kidney transplant recipient. Part of the T cell pool may stem from the graft donor.

This clonotype was seen ten or more times. The J gene is TRBJ2-3, the V gene TRBV3-1; D is perhaps TRBD2 (5 bases). The germline gives CDR1 LGHDT, CDR2 YNNKEL (reference sequence). Trimming left V 4 bases short and J 3 bases short, with 14 bases between. The CDR3 contains 15 residues. CDR3 residues: CASSPWSEATDTQYF. CDR3 nucleotide sequence: TGTGCCAGCAGCCCCTGGTCGGAGGCGACAGATACGCAGTATTTT.

Notes on this clonotype: A read error is possible here, since a much larger clone lies one base away. The chain recombines TRBV2 with TRBJ1-6, with 7 bases aligning to TRBD1. The CDR3 runs 15 residues. Germline V lookup: CDR1 SNHLY, CDR2 FYNNEI. The DNA of the CDR3 is TGTGCCAGCACAACCGGGACAGAGTATAATACACCCCTCCACTTT. It is translated as CASTTGTEYNTPLHF.

This clonotype has a handful of counts. Germline and junction disagree at one end, which may indicate a read error. The rearrangement links TRBV18 to TRBJ1-2, with TRBD1 as a possible D gene (5 bases). Germline lookup yields CDR1 KGHSH and CDR2 LQKENI. The CDR3 consists of 14 residues. For the CDR3, the DNA is TGTGCCATCTCACTTCAGGACACCACCTATGGCTACACCTTC. Amino acids: CAISLQDTTYGYTF.

Worth noting for this clonotype: This could be a read error, since a much larger clone is one nucleotide away. This chain uses TRBV10-3 with TRBJ2-1, with 9 bases aligning to TRBD1. Germline loops: CDR1 ENHRY, CDR2 SYGVKD. The CDR3 length is 15 residues. The CDR3 bases are TGTGCCATCAAGGGGGGACAGGGCTCGGGAAATGAGCAGCTCTTC. This gives the protein CAIKGGQGSGNEQLF.

As regards this clonotype: A much larger clone sits a single nucleotide away, making a read error possible. The V and J genes are TRBV3-1 and TRBJ1-1; D uncertain. The CDR3 has 17 amino acids. With 5 bases removed from V and 6 bases from J, the gap between germline ends came to 25 bases. Germline V gene sequence: CDR1 LGHDT, CDR2 YNNKEL (reference sequence). CDR3 coding DNA: TGTGCCAGCAGCATGATCACTCCCATTTCAATTCGCGCTGAAGCTTTCTTT. It encodes CASSMITPISIRAEAFF.

This clonotype was picked up many times. The V gene is TRBV24-1, the J gene TRBJ1-2; no reliable D call. CDR1 KGHDR and CDR2 SFDVKD come from the germline V gene. V was trimmed by 6 bases and J by 4 bases, leaving 23 bases between them. The CDR3 runs 17 residues. The CDR3 reads CATSYSGSTRKTYGYTF. The CDR3 DNA sequence: TGTGCCACCAGTTATTCTGGTAGTACCAGAAAGACCTATGGCTACACCTTC.

This clonotype was seen only a few times. This chain joins TRBV9 and TRBJ1-4, with D unclear. In germline, CDR1 is SGDLS, CDR2 YYNGEE. The CDR3 is 15 residues long. Trimming removed 3 bases from V and 0 bases from J, with 9 bases in between. CDR3 nucleotide sequence: TGTGCCAGCAGCGCCTCTGGTGCAACTAATGAAAAACTGTTTTTT. The encoded protein is CASSASGATNEKLFF. The full variable domain, rest sourced from reference TRBV9 and TRBJ1-4, is DSGVTQTPKHLITATGQRVTLRCSPRSGDLSVYWYQQSLDQGLQFLIQYYNGEERAKGNILERFSAQQFPDLHSELNLSSLELGDSALYFCASSASGATNEKLFFGSGTQLSVL.

This clonotype was detected ten times or more. The V gene is TRBV5-1, the J gene TRBJ2-5; no reliable D call. Looked up from germline, CDR1 is SGHRS and CDR2 is YFSETQ. V lost 1 base, J lost 3 bases, and 10 bases lay in between. This CDR3 is 14 amino acids long. As DNA, the CDR3 is TGCGCCAGCAGCTTGCTGGACGGTAAAGAGACCCAGTACTTC. This gives the protein CASSLLDGKETQYF.

With regard to this clonotype: A much larger clone is a single base away; this may be a read error. The rearrangement links TRBV6-2 or TRBV6-3 to TRBJ2-6, with no clear D. Trimming pared 2 bases from V and 2 bases from J, leaving 7 bases between. The CDR3 totals 15 residues. Per the germline V gene, CDR1 is MNHEY and CDR2 is SVGEGT. CDR3 residues: CASSYESPGANVLTF. The CDR3, as DNA: TGTGCCAGCAGTTACGAGTCCCCTGGGGCCAACGTCCTGACTTTC.

Notes on this clonotype: This likely traces to a read error, being one base from a far larger clone. The V call is TRBV7-3, the J call TRBJ2-4, with D uncertain. The J call is in doubt because the DNA end fits TRBJ2-1 better. CDR3 length equals 13 residues. Germline CDR1 reads SGHTA; CDR2 reads FQGTGA. In DNA, the CDR3 is TGTGCCAGCAGCTCGACTGCCTACAATAAGCAGTTCTTC. This sequence encodes CASSSTAYNKQFF.

This clonotype has more than one count but fewer than ten. The V gene is TRBV28, the J gene TRBJ2-1, with 11 bases aligning to TRBD2. The CDR3 is 15 amino acids. Germline values: CDR1 MDHEN, CDR2 SYDVKM. V was clipped by 4 bases and J by 4 bases; unmatched bases: 3. This CDR3 reads CASSSLAGVYNEQFF. In DNA form, the CDR3 reads TGTGCCAGCAGTTCACTAGCGGGGGTGTACAATGAGCAGTTCTTC.

This clonotype was counted at least ten times. V gene TRBV9 combines with J gene TRBJ2-6, with unresolved D. Looked up from germline, CDR1 is SGDLS and CDR2 is YYNGEE. The CDR3 is 17 amino acids. Trimming stripped 3 bases from V and 2 bases from J, with 15 bases between. CDR3 loop: CASSGDMKLTGANVLTF. The CDR3 nucleotides read TGTGCCAGCAGCGGTGACATGAAGTTGACTGGGGCCAACGTCCTGACTTTC.

The chain uses TRBV5-4 and TRBJ1-2; D gene uncertain. Germline CDR1 and CDR2: SGHNT and YYREEE (reference sequence). V lost 7 bases and J 4 bases, leaving 23 bases between the germline ends. The CDR3 consists of 16 residues. As DNA, the CDR3 is TGTGCCAGCTGCGGCTTCGTACCAGGAAAGACCTATGGCTACACCTTC. This translates into CASCGFVPGKTYGYTF.

As regards this clonotype: Possible read error: a much larger clone is one base away. Since no conserved phenylalanine or tryptophan closes the CDR3, a read error is the likely cause. The chain employs TRBV7-2 and TRBJ1-4; no clear D. CDR1 and CDR2 (germline): SGHTA, FQGNSA. Trimming stripped 2 bases from V and 4 bases from J, with 8 bases between. The CDR3 loop spans 14 amino acids. The CDR3 loop reads CASSLYGSNEKLFS. The CDR3 DNA reads as TGTGCCAGCAGCTTATACGGCAGTAATGAAAAACTGTTTTCT.

This clonotype was counted at least ten times. J is TRBJ2-5 and V is TRBV5-4; D gene unclear. The J call is uncertain, as TRBJ2-7 better fits the DNA end. From germline, CDR1 is SGHNT and CDR2 YYREEE (reference sequence). The CDR3 loop spans 11 amino acids. Written as DNA, the CDR3 is TGTGCCAGCAGCACCCCCTACGAGCAGTACTTC. Protein sequence: CASSTPYEQYF.

This clonotype appeared once. A single base separates this from a much larger clone, so it may be a read error. The chain joins TRBV3-1 to TRBJ1-1; D not resolved. The length of the CDR3 is 14 residues. CDR1 is LGHDT, CDR2 YNNKEL, per germline (reference sequence). The chain's CDR3 is CASSQSRGNTESFF. The CDR3 coding sequence is TGTGCCAGCAGCCAAAGTAGAGGGAACACTGAATCTTTCTTT.

This chain uses TRBV7-2 with TRBJ1-2; possibly TRBD1 for D (6 bases). Germline CDR1 and CDR2: SGHTA and FQGNSA. The V gene lost 5 bases and the J gene lost 4 bases, with 23 bases spanning the gap. The CDR3 covers 17 residues. CDR3 DNA: TGTGCCAGCAGCGCAGCGGACAGAGACGGAAAGACCTATGGCTACACCTTC. Translated, it gives CASSAADRDGKTYGYTF.

For this clonotype: Given a much more abundant clone one base away, this may be a read error. The missing conserved phenylalanine or tryptophan at the end of this CDR3 makes a read error likely. The chain links TRBV25-1 to TRBJ1-1; D is undetermined. Trimming stripped 4 bases from V and 1 base from J, with 10 bases between. Germline lookup yields CDR1 MGHDK and CDR2 SYGVNS. This CDR3 is 14 amino acids long. This CDR3 is CASSASSRNTEAFL. Written as DNA, the CDR3 is TGTGCCAGCAGTGCGAGCAGCCGGAACACTGAAGCTTTCCTT.

Turning to this clonotype: A read error is possible here, since a much larger clone lies one base away. This chain links TRBV11-3 with TRBJ1-2; D gene ambiguous. Trimming removed 8 bases at V and 4 bases at J, with 26 bases between. CDR3 length equals 17 residues. Germline V lookup: CDR1 SGHNT, CDR2 YENEEA. The CDR3 loop is CASGETCDLGKTYGYTF. CDR3 sequence (DNA): TGTGCCAGCGGCGAAACTTGCGATCTCGGAAAGACCTATGGCTACACCTTC.

This clonotype was seen ten or more times. The J gene is TRBJ1-1, the V gene TRBV4-1; no definite D call. This CDR3 is 13 amino acids long. V shed 1 base and J shed 3 bases, with 6 bases lying between them. Germline values: CDR1 MGHRA, CDR2 YSYEKL. The CDR3 coding sequence is TGCGCCAGCAGCCAAGGGAGCGACACTGAAGCTTTCTTT. This translates into CASSQGSDTEAFF.

Of note for this clonotype: The junction departs from the called germline gene at one end, perhaps through a read error. This chain links TRBV5-1 with TRBJ1-1, with D unclear. Germline CDR1 SGHRS, CDR2 YFSETQ. The CDR3 runs 13 residues. CDR3 protein: CASSLGTETETFF. CDR3 bases: TGCGCCAGCAGCTTGGGGACGGAAACTGAAACTTTCTTT.

This clonotype was seen a few times. A much larger clone lies one base from this, so it may be a read error. This sequence joins TRBV14 and TRBJ1-1; 9 positions match TRBD1. This CDR3 spans 14 amino acids. CDR1 is SGHDN, CDR2 FVKESK, per germline. The DNA of the CDR3 is TGTGCCAGCGGCCAATGGACAGGGGCGACTGAAGCTTTCTTT. Translating it yields CASGQWTGATEAFF.

This clonotype was observed many times. V gene TRBV20-1 combines with J gene TRBJ2-7; D is tentatively TRBD1 or TRBD2 (5 bases each). In germline, CDR1 is DFQATT, CDR2 SNEGSKA (reference sequence). Between the trimmed V and J ends, which lost 5 bases and 0 bases, there was a span of 26 bases. CDR3 length: 18 residues. The CDR3 nucleotides are TGCAGTGCTCCCTACCGTACTTCCCGGGGCTGGGGCTCCTACGAGCAGTACTTC. Amino acid sequence: CSAPYRTSRGWGSYEQYF.

Comment on this clonotype: A clone one base away is much larger, so this may be a read error. The CDR3 reads CASSGFMAVRKTYGYTF. CDR3 nucleotide sequence: TGTGCCAGCAGCGGCTTCATGGCCGTTAGAAAGACCTATGGCTACACCTTC. The genes are TRBV16 and TRBJ1-2; D is undetermined. Germline CDR1 and CDR2: KGHSY and FQNENV. V was trimmed by 5 bases and J by 4 bases, leaving 23 bases between them. The CDR3 covers 17 residues.

This clonotype was recorded at least ten times. The chain combines TRBV7-9 with TRBJ1-4; 8 bases map to TRBD1. Unmatched junction bases numbered 6, after V lost 5 bases and J lost 7 bases. This CDR3 is 14 amino acids long. Germline V gene data show CDR1 as SEHNR and CDR2 as FQNEAQ (reference sequence). The CDR3 is CASSVDREGEKLFF. The CDR3 DNA sequence: TGTGCCAGCAGCGTGGACAGGGAGGGTGAAAAACTGTTTTTT. Supplemented by reference TRBV7-9 and TRBJ1-4, the full variable domain reads DTGVSQNPRHKITKRGQNVTFRCDPISEHNRLYWYRQTLGQGPEFLTYFQNEAQLEKSRLLSDRFSAERPKGSFSTLEIQRTEQGDSAMYLCASSVDREGEKLFFGSGTQLSVL.

This clonotype appeared many times. The CDR3 DNA sequence: TGTGCCAGCAGCCCATGGATAGCTACAGTCATGCAAGATACGCAGTATTTT. The encoded protein is CASSPWIATVMQDTQYF. The V and J genes are TRBV21-1 and TRBJ2-3. TRBV21-1 represents a pseudogene. This CDR3 has 17 amino acids.

Ten or more counts support this clonotype. This chain's CDR3 is CASRLLTTPRKTYGYTF. The DNA for the CDR3 is TGTGCAAGTCGCCTCTTAACGACTCCACGAAAGACCTATGGCTACACCTTC. This chain links TRBV12-2 with TRBJ1-2. TRBV12-2 is listed as a pseudogene. This CDR3 has 17 residues.

The chain combines TRBV6-5 with TRBJ2-3, with D perhaps matching TRBD1 or TRBD2 (5 bases each). V was trimmed by 6 bases and J by 2 bases, leaving 15 bases between them. The CDR3 is made up of 15 amino acids. Germline values: CDR1 MNHEY, CDR2 SVGAGI. The CDR3 coding sequence is TGTGCCAGCAGAAAGACAGAGGGAGTCACAGATACGCAGTATTTT. This gives the protein CASRKTEGVTDTQYF.

The table lists this clonotype with many counts. The J gene is TRBJ1-2, the V gene TRBV5-4; no clear D gene. From germline, CDR1 is SGHNT and CDR2 YYREEE (reference sequence). V gave up 7 bases and J gave up 4 bases, with 23 bases separating them. CDR3 length equals 16 residues. The CDR3 loop reads CASERCVPGKTYGYTF. CDR3 DNA: TGTGCCAGCGAGAGATGCGTACCAGGAAAGACCTATGGCTACACCTTC.

Turning to this clonotype: A clone one base away is much larger, so this may be a read error. This chain uses TRBV7-2 with TRBJ1-4; D call uncertain. The CDR3 consists of 14 residues. Trimming stripped 2 bases from V and 6 bases from J, with 10 bases between. CDR1 is SGHTA, CDR2 FQGNSA, per germline. The CDR3 sequence: CASSLYGSHEKLFF. In DNA form, the CDR3 reads TGTGCCAGCAGCTTATACGGCAGTCATGAAAAACTGTTTTTT.